Detailed here is one TCR beta chain. It lacks a known antigen. No clone much larger than this one lies a single base away; base qualities are absent. What the time point label conveys for this sample: late sampling 161 to 241 days after vaccination in three convalescent patients. In light of the paper, this sample's treatment or condition label describes: roughly 11-day PBMC culture with coronavirus spike peptide pools or control peptides (ViraFEST assay). The ViraFEST assay, used in the study, expanded antigen-specific T cells with peptide pools and then identified the expanded clonotypes through TCR sequencing. The convalescent patients' positive SARS-CoV-2 PCR tests fell between March and December 2020, which was before the Alpha, Beta and Delta variants emerged in the United States. Each well held millions of PBMCs cultured in IMDM containing around 5.1% human AB serum and about 10 IU/ml IL-2, with 7.5 to 10 ug/ml peptide pools added. On days 3 and 7, half of the culture medium was replaced with fresh IL-2-containing medium. After approximately 11 days of culture, CD4+ T cells were isolated by negative selection with the EasySep CD4+ T cell isolation kit. Ficoll-Paque Plus gradient centrifugation was used to isolate PBMCs from whole blood, and the isolated PBMCs were then either used fresh or cryopreserved at -140C. Culture conditions were generally each tested in triplicate wells.

This record comes from a study of vaccination and CD4 T cells after COVID-19 (dated by TCRdb to 2021 to 2024). Turning to the overall study: Every convalescent patient had a positive nasal swab PCR test for SARS-CoV-2, with mild disease in eight to ten patients and severe disease in one. The convalescent cohort comprised six males and four females, including two Hispanic individuals, seven Caucasians, two Asians and one multiracial person. For stimulating the cultures, overlapping spike peptide pools were used, derived from SARS-CoV-2 as well as from the common cold coronaviruses HCoV-NL63, HCoV-OC43 and HCoV-229E. In under twelve COVID-19 convalescent patients and a handful of infection-naive healthy vaccine recipients, researchers compared the spike-specific CD4+ TCR repertoire from before mRNA vaccination with the repertoire from after. A few convalescent patients were sampled both early after vaccination (day 14) and late after vaccination (days 161 to 241). The time from the second vaccine dose to post-vaccine blood sampling had a median of 72 days and ranged from about 14 to 241 days. Post-COVID blood samples from convalescent patients were collected a median of roughly 100 days after diagnosis, with a range of roughly 35 to 161 days. In control cultures, a CEFX viral epitope pool was used as positive control, an HIV-1 Nef peptide pool was used as negative control, or no peptide was added. Participants got two doses of the Pfizer-BioNTech BNT162b2 vaccine (n=8) or two doses of the Moderna mRNA-1273 vaccine (n=2). What the work shows at the level of the full study, not this receptor alone: In convalescent patients, a median about 86% of post-vaccine SARS-CoV-2-reactive clones were detected only after vaccination, suggesting vaccine-specific priming. Relatively few convalescent patients were included in the study, and early timepoints after natural infection were not analyzed. Of the vaccine-specific clones in convalescent patients, 304 of 307, or nearly all, reacted only to SARS-CoV-2 spike and did not cross-react with common cold coronaviruses. The median number of SARS-CoV-2-reactive clonotypes rose from around 20 after infection to 38 after vaccination, but the change was not significant.

The CDR3, from cysteine to phenylalanine, totals 11 residues. Only CDR3 DNA remains: 33 bases, in frame from the first base. V is cut by 5 bases and J by 4 bases, and the space between the germline ends is 5 bases. Sequences MNHEY (CDR1) and SVGEGT (CDR2) are obtained from the germline V gene. Libraries were constructed by PCR. DNA from cultured CD4+ T cells underwent TCR sequencing with the Oncomine TCR Beta short-read assay at the Johns Hopkins FTIC core. The QIAamp micro DNA kit was used to extract genomic DNA from the cultured CD4+ T cells. Oncomine TCR Beta libraries made from cultured CD4+ T cells were pooled using unique dual indexes and sequenced on an Illumina iSeq 100. The published analysis was carried out like this. Non-productive sequences were filtered out, and CDR3s that did not start with C, did not end with F or W, or were shorter than 7 amino acids were discarded. The MANAFEST web application was used to identify antigen-specific clonotypes by comparing peptide-stimulated wells against reference wells and other culture wells. An FDR below 0.05, an odds ratio above 5, and a productive frequency above 0.1% in at least two of three replicate wells were required for clones to be considered positive. A clonotype was classed as cross-reactive if the clonotype showed significant expansion both in SARS-CoV-2 spike wells and in at least one common cold coronavirus spike condition. CDR3 homology was assessed with Levenshtein distances (stringdist) and unrooted phylogenetic trees (ape) in R version 3.6.1. TCRdb redid the processing of the public reads, applying fastp at Q25 and MiXCR, and retained in-frame beta chains. Duplicate CDR3 protein sequences are folded into a single record with the most common DNA and genes. The V and J calls and clone size are TCRdb's, not the authors'. This sample gives tens of thousands of distinct CDR3 sequences in total; 43% of them show up just once. The top ten clonotypes cover 4.5% to 5.5% of the sample.

The specimen comprised CD4+ T cells from blood, cultured in vitro, sampled about 7 months after SARS-CoV-2 vaccination. The sequence derives from a human donor who had recovered from COVID-19. This sequence uses TRBV6-2 or TRBV6-3 and TRBJ2-5; the D gene identity is not certain. The CDR3 has the sequence CASSRRETQYF. The DNA is TGTGCCAGCAGTAGAAGAGAGACCCAGTACTTC.